Following are 23 T cell receptor beta chains from one sample sequenced in a study of shared clonotypes between healthy human individuals. Sequencing used immunoSEQ multiplex PCR; TCRdb keeps in-frame clones, though not all of them. Here the sample spans some 2,000,000 clones, approximately 94% being singletons. Source material: naive CD4+ T cells sorted from blood. Subset described: CD45RA+ positively selected. These receptors came from a man between 18 and 35 years old in good health.

This chain connects TRBV6-6 to TRBJ1-4, with D hard to call. V dropped 8 bases and J dropped 0 bases, with 10 bases sitting between them. The germline gives CDR1 MNHNY, CDR2 SVGAGI (reference sequence). The CDR3 loop spans 14 amino acids. The CDR3 region has the DNA TGTGCCAGCGGACGGACCACAACTAATGAAAAACTGTTTTTT. Its translation: CASGRTTTNEKLFF.

The rearrangement joins TRBV5-4 to TRBJ2-7; 10 bases agree with TRBD1. The CDR3 runs 13 residues. Germline CDR1 reads SGHNT; CDR2 reads YYREEE (reference sequence). With V trimmed by 4 bases and J by 6 bases, 4 bases remained unmatched. DNA of the CDR3: TGTGCCAGCAGCCACGGACAGGGGGTCGAGCAGTACTTC. Translation gives CASSHGQGVEQYF.

V is TRBV10-3 and J is TRBJ1-1; D call uncertain. Deletions cut 4 bases from V and 5 bases from J, with 17 bases between. The germline CDR1 and CDR2 sequences are ENHRY and SYGVKD. This CDR3 is built from 15 residues. The CDR3 DNA reads as TGTGCCATCAGTGTGGGGATCGGCCGGAGGACTGAAGCTTTCTTT. This sequence encodes CAISVGIGRRTEAFF.

The rearrangement links TRBV25-1 to TRBJ2-3; TRBD1 matches at 7 bases. The length of the CDR3 is 15 residues. Germline CDR1 and CDR2: MGHDK and SYGVNS. V dropped 8 bases and J dropped 6; count of bases not matched to a gene: 14. CDR3 protein: CASGGRGLNGDTQYF. The CDR3 bases are TGTGCCAGCGGGGGCAGGGGGTTGAATGGGGATACGCAGTATTTT.

This rearrangement joins TRBV6-5 to TRBJ1-2; 7 bases line up with TRBD1. Per the germline V gene, CDR1 is MNHEY and CDR2 is SVGAGI. The CDR3 loop spans 16 amino acids. V dropped 4 bases and J dropped 4; count of bases not matched to a gene: 12. CDR3 residues: CASSSGGGGKVYGYTF. CDR3 nucleotides: TGTGCCAGCAGTTCAGGGGGAGGGGGGAAGGTCTATGGCTACACCTTC.

The J gene is TRBJ2-7, the V gene TRBV5-1; D perhaps matches TRBD2 (6 bases). The CDR3 runs to 17 residues. V dropped 0 bases and J dropped 4 bases, with 20 bases sitting between them. Germline V gene lookup returns CDR1 SGHRS and CDR2 YFSETQ. The CDR3 here is CASSLGARSSGSYEQYF. The CDR3 DNA follows: TGCGCCAGCAGCTTGGGGGCACGTTCCAGCGGGTCGTACGAGCAGTACTTC.

This chain's CDR3 is CASRAGSTSTDTQYF. CDR3 in DNA: TGTGCCAGTAGGGCCGGGAGCACTAGCACAGATACGCAGTATTTT. V usage is TRBV2 and J usage is TRBJ2-3; D might be TRBD2 (6 bases). From germline, CDR1 is SNHLY and CDR2 FYNNEI. V gave up 9 bases and J gave up 0 bases, with 16 bases separating them. This CDR3 contains 15 residues.

This chain uses TRBV7-2 with TRBJ2-3, with 11 bases lining up with TRBD1. The germline gives CDR1 SGHTA, CDR2 FQGNSA. Trimming cost V 3 bases and J 2 bases; bases outside gene matches: 7. There are 17 residues in the CDR3. CDR3 loop: CASSFGQGARTTDTQYF. CDR3 DNA sequence: TGTGCCAGCAGCTTTGGACAGGGGGCCAGGACCACAGATACGCAGTATTTT.

The chain recombines TRBV10-3 with TRBJ2-5; possibly TRBD2 for D (5 bases). Deletions cut 4 bases from V and 5 bases from J, with 11 bases between. CDR1 is ENHRY and CDR2 is SYGVKD in the germline V gene. The CDR3 loop spans 13 amino acids. In DNA, the CDR3 is TGTGCCATCAGTGCTAGCCCGGGGGAGACCCAGTACTTC. Translated, it gives CAISASPGETQYF.

The chain carries TRBV27 and TRBJ1-2, with D maybe TRBD1 (6 bases). The germline V and J ends were trimmed by 5 bases and 5 bases, with 18 bases remaining between them. The CDR3 has 15 amino acids. The germline gives CDR1 MNHEY, CDR2 SMNVEV (reference sequence). The CDR3 here is CASSPQGGLGYGYTF. The CDR3 DNA follows: TGTGCCAGCAGTCCCCAAGGGGGGCTGGGGTATGGCTACACCTTC.

The CDR3 DNA reads as TGTGCCAGCAGCACGGCCATGGACGGTTCACCGGGGGAAAAACTGTTTTTT. This encodes CASSTAMDGSPGEKLFF. This chain connects TRBV5-4 to TRBJ1-4, with D hard to call. This CDR3 has 17 amino acids. V lost 4 bases to trimming and J lost 8 bases, with 24 bases between them. CDR1 and CDR2 from the germline V gene are SGHNT and YYREEE (reference sequence).

This chain connects TRBV11-2 to TRBJ2-3, with 9 nucleotides matching TRBD1. Germline trimming cut 4 bases from V and 0 bases from J; bases unmatched to any gene: 5. From germline, CDR1 is SGHAT and CDR2 FQNNGV. The CDR3 is 16 amino acids. CDR3 in amino acids: CASSWGQGLSTDTQYF. The CDR3 DNA follows: TGTGCCAGCAGCTGGGGACAGGGATTGAGCACAGATACGCAGTATTTT. Variable domain in full (rest from reference TRBV11-2 and TRBJ2-3): EAGVAQSPRYKIIEKRQSVAFWCNPISGHATLYWYQQILGQGPKLLIQFQNNGVVDDSQLPKDRFSAERLKGVDSTLKIQPAKLEDSAVYLCASSWGQGLSTDTQYFGPGTRLTVL.

Only one count was recorded for this clone. The rearrangement uses TRBV19 and TRBJ1-4; 7 bases agree with TRBD1. The germline gives CDR1 LNHDA, CDR2 SQIVND (reference sequence). CDR3 length: 15 amino acids. V gave up 4 bases and J gave up 2 bases; unmatched junction bases: 4. In DNA form, the CDR3 reads TGTGCCAGTAGTAACCCGACAGGGACTAATGAAAAACTGTTTTTT. Translating gives CASSNPTGTNEKLFF.

The chain combines TRBV10-2 with TRBJ2-7, with 8 bases lining up with TRBD1. Germline lookup yields CDR1 WSHSY and CDR2 SAAADI. This CDR3 comprises 16 residues. V shed 6 bases and J 0 bases; nucleotides not matched to a gene: 10. The chain's CDR3 is CASRAGQAETSYEQYF. CDR3 nucleotide sequence: TGCGCCAGCAGGGCGGGACAGGCCGAAACCTCCTACGAGCAGTACTTC.

The gene calls are TRBV7-2 and TRBJ2-1, with D tentatively TRBD2 (6 bases). The CDR3 spans 15 residues. Trimming pared 1 base from V and 8 bases from J, leaving 15 bases between. Germline assignment: CDR1 SGHTA and CDR2 FQGNSA. The CDR3 is CASSLGDSEADEQFF. The DNA for the CDR3 is TGTGCCAGCAGCTTAGGGGACTCCGAGGCCGATGAGCAGTTCTTC.

The chain has TRBV27 and TRBJ1-2, with no clear D. V gave up 7 bases and J gave up 2 bases, with 11 bases separating them. The CDR3 spans 13 residues. Germline CDR1 reads MNHEY; CDR2 reads SMNVEV (reference sequence). The CDR3 loop is CASKFWENYGYTF. The CDR3 bases are TGTGCCAGCAAATTCTGGGAAAACTATGGCTACACCTTC.

In its sample, this clone was seen a few times. This chain links TRBV7-9 with TRBJ1-6; D is ambiguous. Looked up from germline, CDR1 is SEHNR and CDR2 is FQNEAQ (reference sequence). The germline V and J ends were trimmed by 8 bases and 7 bases, with 18 bases remaining between them. The CDR3 runs to 15 residues. DNA of the CDR3: TGTGCCAGCGGTTCACGGGGTGCTGAGAATTCACCCCTCCACTTT. Translation: CASGSRGAENSPLHF.

This chain links TRBV6-6 with TRBJ2-7; the D gene could be TRBD1 or TRBD2 (5 bases each). Germline V gives CDR1 MNHNY, CDR2 SVGAGI (reference sequence). The V end was cut by 10 bases, the J end by 6 bases, with 19 bases between. The CDR3 is 13 residues long. CDR3 in amino acids: CATALGPRGEQYF. The CDR3 DNA sequence: TGTGCCACCGCCCTGGGCCCGAGGGGCGAGCAGTACTTC.

This clone was counted once. V usage is TRBV11-2 and J usage is TRBJ2-2; TRBD1 agrees at 10 bases. The CDR3 has 16 amino acids. Germline V lookup: CDR1 SGHAT, CDR2 FQNNGV. The J segment lost 5 bases and the V segment lost 6 bases, leaving 9 bases of the junction unmatched. The CDR3 nucleotides read TGTGCCAGCAGACAACCGGGGACAGGGGTGACCGGGGAGCTGTTTTTT. It specifies CASRQPGTGVTGELFF.

V is TRBV10-3 and J is TRBJ1-5; the D gene is possibly TRBD1 (6 bases). The germline V gene has CDR1 ENHRY and CDR2 SYGVKD. This CDR3 contains 14 residues. Trimming stripped 1 base from V and 4 bases from J, with 8 bases between. The CDR3 nucleotides are TGTGCCATCAGTGAGTGGGACACGAATCAGCCCCAGCATTTT. This gives the protein CAISEWDTNQPQHF.

With respect to this clone: The same CDR3 can be traced to other DNA sequences in this sample. CDR3 loop: CASSSGQTTDTQYF. The DNA for the CDR3 is TGCGCCAGCAGCTCCGGACAGACAACAGATACGCAGTATTTT. This rearrangement joins TRBV5-1 to TRBJ2-3; D is possibly TRBD1 (6 bases). This CDR3 contains 14 residues. Trimming removed 3 bases from V and 3 bases from J, with 11 bases in between. Germline V CDR1 and CDR2: SGHRS, YFSETQ. The complete variable domain, with remaining parts taken from reference TRBV5-1 and TRBJ2-3, reads KAGVTQTPRYLIKTRGQQVTLSCSPISGHRSVSWYQQTPGQGLQFLFEYFSETQRNKGNFPGRFSGRQFSNSRSEMNVSTLELGDSALYLCASSSGQTTDTQYFGPGTRLTVL.

The chain has TRBV5-1 and TRBJ1-1; tentative D call: TRBD1 (5 bases). With 0 bases removed from V and 1 base from J, the gap between germline ends came to 13 bases. The CDR3 sequence is 16 residues long. The germline V gene encodes CDR1 SGHRS and CDR2 YFSETQ. The CDR3 bases are TGCGCCAGCAGCTTGGTAGGGGCAGGGCAGAACACTGAAGCTTTCTTT. Protein: CASSLVGAGQNTEAFF.

The chain employs TRBV19 and TRBJ2-2; tentatively, D is TRBD1 or TRBD2 (5 bases each). The CDR3 contains 16 residues. Per the germline V gene, CDR1 is LNHDA and CDR2 is SQIVND (reference sequence). Trimming removed 6 bases from V and 0 bases from J, with 14 bases in between. CDR3 loop: CASSIPGTANTGELFF. The CDR3 DNA reads TGTGCCAGTAGCATCCCCGGGACGGCGAACACCGGGGAGCTGTTTTTT.